These T cell receptor beta chains were read from a single sample in a study of blood T cell repertoires in COVID-19. TCRdb's copy holds only in-frame clones and misses some; the assay was immunoSEQ multiplex PCR. The repertoire holds 250,000 to 400,000 clones, around 89% seen once, with 1.5% to 2% in the top ten. Sequenced sample: peripheral blood. These receptors were obtained from a woman younger than 45 with COVID-19, enrolled during active disease. CDR3s include the opening cysteine and the closing phenylalanine or tryptophan. D genes are given only for firm matches. A row's size may be missing; if present it is once, few, many or a size class.

v_gene	d_gene	j_gene	abundance	CDR3nt	CDR3aa
TRBV18	NA	TRBJ1-4	NA	TGTGCCAGCTCACCTATAGAAGGGGGAAAACTGTTTTTT	CASSPIEGGKLFF
TRBV6-1	TRBD2	TRBJ2-3	NA	TGTGCCAGCAGTGAAGCGGCTAGCGGGGGAGCCCTAGGAGATACGCAGTATTTT	CASSEAASGGALGDTQYF
TRBV4-2	NA	TRBJ2-1	NA	TGTGCCAGCAGCCCACTGCTCCGGGGTCGCCATGAGCAGTTCTTC	CASSPLLRGRHEQFF
TRBV6-2/TRBV6-3	TRBD2	TRBJ2-2	NA	TGTGCCAGCAGACCTAGCGGGGGCGCGAACACCGGGGAGCTGTTTTTT	CASRPSGGANTGELFF
TRBV27	NA	TRBJ1-6	NA	TGTGCCAGCAGCCTACCCCAGGGAGGCTCACCCCTCCACTTT	CASSLPQGGSPLHF
TRBV21-1	NA	TRBJ1-1	once	TGTGCCAGCAGCAAAGTTCAGGTGATGAACACTGAAGCTTTCTTT	CASSKVQVMNTEAFF
TRBV30	TRBD1	TRBJ1-2	NA	TGTGCCTGGAGTCAGACAGGGACGGGTGGCTACACCTTC	CAWSQTGTGGYTF
TRBV7-6	TRBD2	TRBJ2-5	NA	TGTGCCAGCAGCTCCCCGGGACTAAGGGAGACCCAGTACTTC	CASSSPGLRETQYF
TRBV7-9	TRBD1	TRBJ1-2	NA	TGTGCCAGCAGCGTCCGGGACAGGACAATGTGGGGAATGAACTATGGCTACACCTTC	CASSVRDRTMWGMNYGYTF
TRBV4-3	TRBD1	TRBJ1-3	NA	TGCGCCAGCAGCCTGGGACAGTTCTCTGGAAACACCATATATTTT	CASSLGQFSGNTIYF
TRBV11-3	TRBD1	TRBJ1-3	NA	TGTGCCAGCAGCCAAACAGAATACACAGGGGTTTCTGGAAACACCATATATTTT	CASSQTEYTGVSGNTIYF
TRBV6-5	NA	TRBJ2-3	once	TGTGCCAGCAGTAGCGTCACTAGCACAGATACGCAGTATTTT	CASSSVTSTDTQYF
TRBV5-8	TRBD1	TRBJ2-2	NA	TGTGCCAGCAGCCCTGGACAGGTGAACACCGGGGAGCTGTTTTTT	CASSPGQVNTGELFF
TRBV2	NA	TRBJ2-1	many	TGTGCCAGCAGCGCCACGAGGGTCCCCTTCTTC	CASSATRVPFF
TRBV10-2	NA	TRBJ2-3	NA	TGCGCCAGCAGGACAGACTCTAGCACAGATACGCAGTATTTT	CASRTDSSTDTQYF
TRBV19	NA	TRBJ2-2	NA	TGTGCCAGTAGTCTCACAGGGACCGGGGAGCTGTTTTTT	CASSLTGTGELFF
TRBV6-1	NA	TRBJ1-1	NA	TGTGCGTCAGCCGAGGGGGACACTGAAGCTTTCTTT	CASAEGDTEAFF
TRBV27	TRBD2	TRBJ2-2	NA	TGTGCCAGCAGTTTAAGGCCTAGCGGGGCTGGGGTTACCGGGGAGCTGTTTTTT	CASSLRPSGAGVTGELFF